These T cell receptor beta chains were read from a single sample in a study of molecular identifiers for immune sequencing clone quantification. Using its own MiXCR run on the PCR reads, TCRdb lists one record per CDR3 protein. In the table there are about 300,000 distinct CDR3 sequences, 20% to 25% of which are singletons. Sequenced input: naive CD8+ T cells from blood, with Jurkat cell RNA spiked in. These receptors were taken from a human donor in good health. Some libraries in this study had Jurkat cell RNA spiked in. CDR3s include the opening cysteine and the closing phenylalanine or tryptophan. D genes are given only for firm matches. Some rows have no size entry. The others give once, few or many, or a class for an expanded clone.

D: -
V: TRBV20-1
J: TRBJ2-7
size: -
DNA: TGCAGTGCTAGAGTATTAGCAGGGAGAGACTACGAGCAGTACTTC
CDR3: CSARVLAGRDYEQYF

D: -
V: TRBV29-1
J: TRBJ2-7
size: many
DNA: TGCAGCGTCCTAGGGAGAGGGCAGTTCTCCTACGAGCAGTACTTC
CDR3: CSVLGRGQFSYEQYF

D: TRBD2
V: TRBV7-9
J: TRBJ2-7
size: -
DNA: TGTGCCAGCAGCCCAAGGACTAGCGGGAGTTTCTACGAGCAGTACTTC
CDR3: CASSPRTSGSFYEQYF

D: TRBD2
V: TRBV19
J: TRBJ2-1
size: many
DNA: TGTGCCAGTAGTATAGGAGCGGGAGGGCCGTATGAGCAGTTCTTC
CDR3: CASSIGAGGPYEQFF

D: -
V: TRBV4-3
J: TRBJ2-6
size: many
DNA: TGCGCCAGCGGGTATCAGGGGTCCGGGGCCAACGTCCTGACTTTC
CDR3: CASGYQGSGANVLTF

D: TRBD1
V: TRBV6-2/TRBV6-3
J: TRBJ1-5
size: -
DNA: TGTGCCAGCAGTCCAGGGGGCGCGGGCAATCAGCCCCAGCGTTTT
CDR3: CASSPGGAGNQPQRF

D: -
V: TRBV12-3/TRBV12-4
J: TRBJ1-5
size: many
DNA: TGTGCCAGCAGTTTTATGGGAAACAATCAGCCCCAGCATTTT
CDR3: CASSFMGNNQPQHF

D: TRBD1
V: TRBV6-1
J: TRBJ1-1
size: many
DNA: TGTGCCAGCAGTGAAGGGAACAGGGGGGGGACTGAAGCTTTCTTT
CDR3: CASSEGNRGGTEAFF

D: -
V: TRBV9
J: TRBJ2-6
size: many
DNA: TGTGCCAGCAGCGTAGGATCTGGGGCCAACGTCCTGACTTTC
CDR3: CASSVGSGANVLTF

D: TRBD2
V: TRBV28
J: TRBJ2-4
size: many
DNA: TGTGCCAGCAGCTTACGCGATGGACTAGCGGGAAAGGGTCCCAAAAACATTCAGTACTTC
CDR3: CASSLRDGLAGKGPKNIQYF

D: -
V: TRBV6-5
J: TRBJ2-2
size: many
DNA: TGTGCCAGCAGTTACTCACAGAACACCGGGGAGCTGTTTTTT
CDR3: CASSYSQNTGELFF

D: TRBD1
V: TRBV2
J: TRBJ1-2
size: many
DNA: TGTGCCAGCAGTGGTCCGACAGGGCACTATGGCTACACCTTC
CDR3: CASSGPTGHYGYTF

D: TRBD1
V: TRBV2
J: TRBJ1-1
size: many
DNA: TGTGCCAGAGAACAGGGGGCCTTGGGGGATGAAGCTTTCTTT
CDR3: CAREQGALGDEAFF

D: -
V: TRBV6-5
J: TRBJ1-4
size: many
DNA: TGTGCCAGCAGTTACAACAGTAATGAAAAACTGTTTTTT
CDR3: CASSYNSNEKLFF

D: -
V: TRBV10-2
J: TRBJ2-5
size: few
DNA: TGCGCCAGCAGTATTCGGGGGTCTTACCAAGAGACCCAGTACTTC
CDR3: CASSIRGSYQETQYF

D: -
V: TRBV27
J: TRBJ2-1
size: -
DNA: TGTGCCAGCAGTTCAAAGGGGAGCAGTGAGCAGTTCTTC
CDR3: CASSSKGSSEQFF

D: -
V: TRBV4-3
J: TRBJ2-7
size: many
DNA: TGCGCCAGCAGCCAAGATAGTCGGGGGTCCTACGAGCAGTACTTC
CDR3: CASSQDSRGSYEQYF

D: -
V: TRBV7-2
J: TRBJ2-2
size: many
DNA: TGTGCCAGCAGCGAGGGACACTTCGTCACCGGGGAGCTGTTTTTT
CDR3: CASSEGHFVTGELFF

D: TRBD2
V: TRBV28
J: TRBJ2-7
size: few
DNA: TGTGCCAGCAGTCCCTCTAGCGGGGCCTCCTACGAGCAGTACTTC
CDR3: CASSPSSGASYEQYF

D: -
V: TRBV7-9
J: TRBJ1-4
size: few
DNA: TGTGCCAGCAGCTCCGATAAGTCAACTAATGAAAAACTGTTTTTT
CDR3: CASSSDKSTNEKLFF

D: -
V: TRBV6-2/TRBV6-3
J: TRBJ2-1
size: many
DNA: TGTGCCAGCAGTTACTCGGGGTTACGGGTCTTC
CDR3: CASSYSGLRVF

D: TRBD1
V: TRBV19
J: TRBJ1-5
size: -
DNA: TGTGCCAGTAGTACAGGGACAGGACTAAATCAGCCCCAGCATTTT
CDR3: CASSTGTGLNQPQHF

D: -
V: TRBV6-5
J: TRBJ2-7
size: -
DNA: TGTGCCAGCACCGGAGGACAGTGGACTTCCTACGAGCAGTACTTC
CDR3: CASTGGQWTSYEQYF

D: TRBD1
V: TRBV27
J: TRBJ1-4
size: many
DNA: TGTGCCAGCAGTTTCTTGGGGGAGGAGGGGGCGGATGAAAAACTGTTTTTT
CDR3: CASSFLGEEGADEKLFF

D: -
V: TRBV6-5
J: TRBJ1-6
size: many
DNA: TGTGCCAGCAGTTACTACGGTGGCTCCTATAATTCACCCCTCCACTTT
CDR3: CASSYYGGSYNSPLHF

D: -
V: TRBV27
J: TRBJ1-5
size: -
DNA: TGTGCCAGCAGTTTATTTGGGACAAGATATAGCAATCAGCCCCAGCATTTT
CDR3: CASSLFGTRYSNQPQHF

D: TRBD2
V: TRBV27
J: TRBJ2-3
size: -
DNA: TGTGCCAGCAACCGGGACTACAGCACAGATACGCCGTATTTT
CDR3: CASNRDYSTDTPYF

D: TRBD1
V: TRBV27
J: TRBJ1-1
size: -
DNA: TGTGCCAGCAGTATCGACAGGGGGACTGAAGCTTTCTTT
CDR3: CASSIDRGTEAFF

D: TRBD2
V: TRBV11-2
J: TRBJ2-3
size: few
DNA: TGTGCCAGCAGCTTAGAGGAGCGGGGCCGCACAGATACGCAGTATTTT
CDR3: CASSLEERGRTDTQYF

D: TRBD1
V: TRBV5-1
J: TRBJ1-1
size: many
DNA: TGCGCCAGCAGCTTAGGGACAGCAACTGAAGCTTTCTTT
CDR3: CASSLGTATEAFF

D: -
V: TRBV7-8
J: TRBJ2-1
size: many
DNA: TGTGCCAGCAGCTCCTCGCATGAGCAGTTCTTC
CDR3: CASSSSHEQFF

D: -
V: TRBV12-3/TRBV12-4
J: TRBJ2-3
size: many
DNA: TGTGCCAGCATCCTCTCGGGAGCCATCACCGATACGCAGTATTTT
CDR3: CASILSGAITDTQYF

D: -
V: TRBV7-2
J: TRBJ1-1
size: many
DNA: TGTGCCAGCAGCTTCTTCCAGGATGGGGGGACTGAAGCTTTCTTT
CDR3: CASSFFQDGGTEAFF

D: -
V: TRBV4-3
J: TRBJ2-7
size: few
DNA: TGCGCCAGCAGCCCTGGGACCCCCAGGACCTACGAGCAGTACTTC
CDR3: CASSPGTPRTYEQYF

D: -
V: TRBV7-2
J: TRBJ1-1
size: many
DNA: TGTGCCAGCAGTCCCCTTCGGGTCCACACTGAAGCTTTCTTT
CDR3: CASSPLRVHTEAFF

D: -
V: TRBV10-3
J: TRBJ2-5
size: -
DNA: TGTGCCATCAGTGAGTCAGGAGCGGATCAAGAGACCCAGTACTTC
CDR3: CAISESGADQETQYF

D: TRBD1
V: TRBV6-2/TRBV6-3
J: TRBJ1-1
size: many
DNA: TGTGCCAGCAGTTGGGGACAGGGGACGGACGCTTTCTTT
CDR3: CASSWGQGTDAFF

D: -
V: TRBV18
J: TRBJ1-1
size: many
DNA: TGTGCCAGCTCATCGATCGGGGGGCGAGGGGCTGAAGCTTTCTTT
CDR3: CASSSIGGRGAEAFF

D: TRBD1
V: TRBV7-9
J: TRBJ2-1
size: many
DNA: TGTGCCAGCAGAGACCGAAGACAGGGACGGGACTACAATGAGCAGTTCTTC
CDR3: CASRDRRQGRDYNEQFF

D: TRBD1
V: TRBV7-9
J: TRBJ2-7
size: many
DNA: TGTGCCAGCAGCGGGACAGGGGACGAGCAGTACTTC
CDR3: CASSGTGDEQYF

D: -
V: TRBV6-6
J: TRBJ1-1
size: many
DNA: TGTGCCAGCAGTTACTCGAATCCCCCCTCGGTTACTGAAGCTTTCTTT
CDR3: CASSYSNPPSVTEAFF

D: -
V: TRBV19
J: TRBJ2-7
size: many
DNA: TGTGCCAGTAGTATCGGGTCCCGAGGTCGTTCCGAGCAGTACTTC
CDR3: CASSIGSRGRSEQYF

D: -
V: TRBV27
J: TRBJ1-1
size: -
DNA: TGTGCCAGCAGTCCCCCCGCAGGGAGGCCTGAAGCTTTCTTT
CDR3: CASSPPAGRPEAFF